One sample yielded the 23 T cell receptor beta chains listed below, sequenced in a study of beta chain features in type 1 diabetes. Notes on the study in general: Shorter TCRB CDR3s, moderately but significantly so, marked every one of the four CD4+ subsets in Type 1 diabetes patients.

The study reverse transcribed the entire isolated RNA, so it sequenced expressed TCRB transcripts. Only in-frame clones appear in the TCRdb table, and some are missing; sequencing was by immunoSEQ multiplex PCR. The table lists some 290,000 clones, 14% of them singletons. These receptors lack a known antigen. Sequencing input: naive CD4+ T cells from blood. All receptors derive from a man under 40 with type 1 diabetes.

The gene calls are TRBV7-2 and TRBJ1-2, with D tentatively TRBD1 (6 bases). The CDR3 has 13 amino acids. Germline CDR1 reads SGHTA; CDR2 reads FQGNSA. Between the trimmed V and J ends, which lost 5 bases and 2 bases, there was a span of 9 bases. CDR3 DNA sequence: TGTGCCAGCAGCCCCAGGGGAAACTATGGCTACACCTTC. It codes for CASSPRGNYGYTF. The variable domain in full, completed from reference TRBV7-2 and TRBJ1-2, reads GAGVSQSPSNKVTEKGKDVELRCDPISGHTALYWYRQSLGQGLEFLIYFQGNSAPDKSGLPSDRFSAERTGGSVSTLTIQRTQQEDSAVYLCASSPRGNYGYTFGSGTRLTVV.

This clone showed up just a few times. The rearrangement uses TRBV4-2 and TRBJ2-2; D not certain. Trimming removed 1 base at V and 1 base at J, with 10 bases between. CDR3 length equals 16 residues. In germline, CDR1 is LGHNA, CDR2 YNFKEQ. CDR3: CASSQVRLENTGELFF. The CDR3 nucleotides read TGTGCCAGCAGCCAAGTCCGGCTAGAGAACACCGGGGAGCTGTTTTTT.

This clone was seen a few times. The V gene is TRBV9, the J gene TRBJ1-1, with no clear D. The CDR3 length is 14 residues. The V end was cut by 2 bases, the J end by 0 bases, with 8 bases between. CDR1 SGDLS and CDR2 YYNGEE come from the germline V gene. CDR3 DNA sequence: TGTGCCAGCAGCGTTAACAGCATGAACACTGAAGCTTTCTTT. This translates into CASSVNSMNTEAFF.

The rearrangement links TRBV10-3 to TRBJ2-7; no clear D gene. This CDR3 region has 11 residues. Germline CDR1 reads ENHRY; CDR2 reads SYGVKD. Trimming took 1 base from V and 5 from J, leaving 3 bases between them. Written as DNA, the CDR3 is TGTGCCATCAGTGAGTTCGACGAGCAGTACTTC. It specifies CAISEFDEQYF.

This clone was observed a few times. The chain recombines TRBV11-2 with TRBJ1-5, with TRBD1 as a possible D gene (6 bases). V gave up 1 base and J gave up 6 bases, with 13 bases separating them. CDR3 length: 15 residues. Germline CDR1 and CDR2: SGHAT and FQNNGV. The CDR3 spells CASSLAVTGSQPQHF. CDR3 nucleotide sequence: TGTGCCAGCAGCTTAGCGGTCACAGGGAGTCAGCCCCAGCATTTT.

The gene calls are TRBV28 and TRBJ2-7; perhaps TRBD1 as D (5 bases). V dropped 7 bases and J dropped 2 bases, with 15 bases sitting between them. Per germline, CDR1 MDHEN and CDR2 SYDVKM. The CDR3 has 14 residues. The CDR3 DNA reads as TGTGCCAGCACCCTAGGGGCCGATACCTACGAGCAGTACTTC. Translated, it gives CASTLGADTYEQYF.

V gene TRBV30 combines with J gene TRBJ1-2, with 8 bases aligning to TRBD1. CDR3 length equals 13 residues. Germline V lookup: CDR1 GTSNPN, CDR2 SVGIG (reference sequence). The J segment lost 3 bases and the V segment lost 0 bases, leaving 0 bases of the junction unmatched. The CDR3 here is CAWSVTGDYGYTF. The DNA for the CDR3 is TGTGCCTGGAGTGTGACAGGGGACTATGGCTACACCTTC.

The chain recombines TRBV27 with TRBJ1-1; D gene unclear. CDR1 is MNHEY and CDR2 is SMNVEV in the germline V gene (reference sequence). V was cut by 5 bases and J by 5 bases, with 9 bases left in between. The CDR3 is made up of 12 amino acids. CDR3 region: CASSSGRTEAFF. The CDR3 nucleotides read TGTGCCAGCAGTAGCGGTAGAACTGAAGCTTTCTTT.

The genes are TRBV19 and TRBJ2-2; 8 bases agree with TRBD2. Trimming cost V 10 bases and J 6 bases; bases outside gene matches: 13. Germline assignment: CDR1 LNHDA and CDR2 SQIVND (reference sequence). This CDR3 spans 15 amino acids. This CDR3 reads CATAIAGNNPGELFF. CDR3 coding DNA: TGTGCCACCGCAATAGCGGGAAACAATCCCGGGGAGCTGTTTTTT.

This clone was seen more than once but under ten times. The chain combines TRBV27 with TRBJ2-1, with TRBD1 matching 7 bases. The V segment lost 5 bases and the J segment 1 base; nucleotides outside the gene matches: 5. Germline V gene data show CDR1 as MNHEY and CDR2 as SMNVEV (reference sequence). The CDR3 consists of 15 residues. As DNA, the CDR3 is TGTGCCAGCAGTACCGACAGGGTATCCTACAATGAGCAGTTCTTC. Protein: CASSTDRVSYNEQFF.

V gene TRBV6-1 combines with J gene TRBJ1-5, with TRBD1 as a possible D gene (6 bases). Per germline, CDR1 MNHNS and CDR2 SASEGT. The V gene lost 5 bases and the J gene lost 8 bases, with 16 bases spanning the gap. This CDR3 is built from 14 residues. CDR3 amino acids: CASSSRGGWEPQHF. The CDR3, as DNA: TGTGCCAGCAGTTCTAGGGGGGGTTGGGAGCCCCAGCATTTT.

The chain is built from TRBV5-1 and TRBJ1-4, with a tentative D call TRBD1 (6 bases). CDR3 size: 15 residues. Germline V gene data show CDR1 as SGHRS and CDR2 as YFSETQ. V was shortened by 4 bases and J by 3 bases, with 13 bases between the two germline ends. The CDR3 region is CASSPQGTSNEKLFF. The CDR3 DNA sequence: TGCGCCAGCAGCCCGCAGGGGACGTCTAATGAAAAACTGTTTTTT.

This clone came up a few times. V and J are TRBV11-3 and TRBJ2-1; the D gene is possibly TRBD2 (6 bases). This CDR3 is 13 amino acids long. Germline V gene data show CDR1 as SGHNT and CDR2 as YENEEA. Deletions cut 5 bases from V and 9 bases from J, with 14 bases between. CDR3 region: CASSREPSGEQFF. The CDR3 DNA sequence: TGTGCCAGCAGCCGGGAGCCATCCGGTGAGCAGTTCTTC.

The chain recombines TRBV7-2 with TRBJ2-7; 8 bases match TRBD2. CDR1 and CDR2 (germline): SGHTA, FQGNSA. V trimming: 5 bases; J trimming: 6 bases; junction bases outside the gene matches: 9. CDR3 length equals 14 residues. As DNA, the CDR3 is TGTGCCAGCAGCCAGCGGATAGCGGGATTCGAGCAGTACTTC. Translation: CASSQRIAGFEQYF.

There are a few counts of this clone. This chain links TRBV10-3 with TRBJ2-1, with a tentative D call TRBD1 (6 bases). V was trimmed by 11 bases and J by 5 bases, leaving 16 bases between them. Germline values: CDR1 ENHRY, CDR2 SYGVKD. CDR3 length equals 13 residues. The CDR3 loop is CAAQGRSDNEQFF. The CDR3 DNA reads as TGTGCCGCCCAGGGGCGGTCGGACAATGAGCAGTTCTTC.

Notes on this clone: Germline is not matched at one junction end, which may reflect a read error. The chain employs TRBV6-1 and TRBJ1-1, with TRBD1 matching 7 bases. The CDR3 totals 15 residues. Germline values: CDR1 MNHNS, CDR2 SASEGT. CDR3 sequence reads: CASREQGRGNTEAFF. The CDR3 DNA sequence: TGTGCCAGCCGTGAACAGGGGAGGGGGAACACTGAAGCTTTCTTT.

The chain is built from TRBV6-5 and TRBJ1-1; possibly TRBD1 for D (5 bases). CDR1 is MNHEY and CDR2 is SVGAGI in the germline V gene. Trimming removed 0 bases from V and 5 bases from J, with 13 bases in between. This CDR3 region has 15 residues. In DNA, the CDR3 is TGTGCCAGCAGTTACTCTCCGACAGCGATTACTGAAGCTTTCTTT. Protein sequence: CASSYSPTAITEAFF.

This chain joins TRBV7-2 and TRBJ2-2, with TRBD1 identical over 7 bases. CDR1 is SGHTA and CDR2 is FQGNSA in the germline V gene. The CDR3 is 14 residues long. V trimming: 3 bases; J trimming: 7 bases; junction bases outside the gene matches: 5. The CDR3: CASSLTGSGGELFF. As DNA, the CDR3 is TGTGCCAGCAGCTTGACAGGGAGTGGCGGGGAGCTGTTTTTT.

This clone occurred a few times. The rearrangement uses TRBV5-6 and TRBJ1-1; no reliable D call. The CDR3 length is 15 residues. CDR1 is SGHDT, CDR2 YYEEEE, per germline. With 0 bases removed from V and 3 bases from J, the gap between germline ends came to 12 bases. CDR3 coding DNA: TGTGCCAGCAGCTTGGAATGGATGGCGGACACTGAAGCTTTCTTT. Amino acid sequence: CASSLEWMADTEAFF.

This clone has just a few counts. J is TRBJ2-1 and V is TRBV7-2; 14 bases are shared with TRBD2. The CDR3 is 16 residues long. Germline-derived CDR1 and CDR2 are SGHTA and FQGNSA. V was pared by 4 bases and J by 4 bases, with 3 bases of the junction left unmatched. CDR3 sequence reads: CASSSRLAGGYNEQFF. Written as DNA, the CDR3 is TGTGCCAGCAGCTCCCGACTAGCGGGAGGGTACAATGAGCAGTTCTTC. Full variable domain (missing parts from reference TRBV7-2 and TRBJ2-1): GAGVSQSPSNKVTEKGKDVELRCDPISGHTALYWYRQSLGQGLEFLIYFQGNSAPDKSGLPSDRFSAERTGGSVSTLTIQRTQQEDSAVYLCASSSRLAGGYNEQFFGPGTRLTVL.

This clone was observed a few times. The chain is built from TRBV5-1 and TRBJ2-7; 7 nucleotides match TRBD2. CDR1 is SGHRS and CDR2 is YFSETQ in the germline V gene. The V segment lost 0 bases and the J segment 0 bases; nucleotides outside the gene matches: 6. The CDR3 is 16 residues long. CDR3 sequence reads: CASSLGLADNSYEQYF. CDR3 in DNA: TGCGCCAGCAGCTTGGGACTAGCCGACAACTCCTACGAGCAGTACTTC.

The chain is built from TRBV6-5 and TRBJ1-2, with unresolved D. Germline V gene data show CDR1 as MNHEY and CDR2 as SVGAGI. The CDR3 loop spans 13 amino acids. The V end was cut by 0 bases, the J end by 6 bases, with 8 bases between. This CDR3 reads CASSYSIGDGYTF. The CDR3 coding sequence is TGTGCCAGCAGTTACTCGATCGGGGATGGCTACACCTTC.

The V and J genes are TRBV5-1 and TRBJ2-3; D gene uncertain. Looked up from germline, CDR1 is SGHRS and CDR2 is YFSETQ. The length of the CDR3 is 14 residues. The V end was cut by 5 bases, the J end by 6 bases, with 16 bases between. The CDR3 DNA reads as TGCGCCAGCAGGCCCTCCTTCTCAGCGGATACGCAGTATTTT. This sequence encodes CASRPSFSADTQYF.